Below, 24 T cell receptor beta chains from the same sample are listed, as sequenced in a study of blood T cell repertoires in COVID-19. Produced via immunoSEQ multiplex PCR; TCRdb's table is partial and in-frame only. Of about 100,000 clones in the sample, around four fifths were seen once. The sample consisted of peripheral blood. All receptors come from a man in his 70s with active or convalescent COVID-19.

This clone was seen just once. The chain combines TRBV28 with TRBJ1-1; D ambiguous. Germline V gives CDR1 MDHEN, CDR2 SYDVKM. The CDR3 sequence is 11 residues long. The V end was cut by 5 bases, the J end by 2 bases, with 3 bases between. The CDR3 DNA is TGTGCCAGCAGTCCTAACACTGAAGCTTTCTTT. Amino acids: CASSPNTEAFF.

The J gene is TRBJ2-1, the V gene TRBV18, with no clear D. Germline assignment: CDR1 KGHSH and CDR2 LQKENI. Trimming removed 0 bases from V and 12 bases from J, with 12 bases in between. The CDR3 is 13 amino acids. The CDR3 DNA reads TGTGCCAGCTCACCACCGAGCGCTTCCAGGCAGTTCTTC. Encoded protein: CASSPPSASRQFF.

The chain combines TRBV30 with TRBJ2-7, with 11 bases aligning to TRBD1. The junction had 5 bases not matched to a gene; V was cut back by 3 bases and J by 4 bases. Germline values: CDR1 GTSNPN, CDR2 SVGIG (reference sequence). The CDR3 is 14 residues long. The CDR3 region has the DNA TGTGCCTGGAGCCGGACAGGGGGCAGGTACGAGCAGTACTTC. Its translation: CAWSRTGGRYEQYF. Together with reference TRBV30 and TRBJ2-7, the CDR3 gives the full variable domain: SQTIHQWPATLVQPVGSPLSLECTVEGTSNPNLYWYRQAAGRGLQLLFYSVGIGQISSEVPQNLSASRPQDRQFILSSKKLLLSDSGFYLCAWSRTGGRYEQYFGPGTRLTVT.

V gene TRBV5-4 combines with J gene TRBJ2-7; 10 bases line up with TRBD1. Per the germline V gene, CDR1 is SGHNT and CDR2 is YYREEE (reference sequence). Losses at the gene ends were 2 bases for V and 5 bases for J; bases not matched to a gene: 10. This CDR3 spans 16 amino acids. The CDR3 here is CASSLPGQGSLHEQYF. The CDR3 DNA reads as TGTGCCAGCAGCTTACCGGGACAGGGGTCATTGCACGAGCAGTACTTC. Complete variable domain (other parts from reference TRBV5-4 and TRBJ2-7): ETGVTQSPTHLIKTRGQQVTLRCSSQSGHNTVSWYQQALGQGPQFIFQYYREEENGRGNFPPRFSGLQFPNYSSELNVNALELDDSALYLCASSLPGQGSLHEQYFGPGTRLTVT.

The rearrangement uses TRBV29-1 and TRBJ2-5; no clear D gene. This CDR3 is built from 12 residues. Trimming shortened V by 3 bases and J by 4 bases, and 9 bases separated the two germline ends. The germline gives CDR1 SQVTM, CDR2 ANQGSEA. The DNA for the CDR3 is TGCAGCGTTGATGAAGCGAGAGAGACCCAGTACTTC. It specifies CSVDEARETQYF.

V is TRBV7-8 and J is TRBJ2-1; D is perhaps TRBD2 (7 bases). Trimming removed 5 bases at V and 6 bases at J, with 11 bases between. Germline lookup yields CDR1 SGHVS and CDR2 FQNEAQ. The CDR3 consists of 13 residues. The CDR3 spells CASSGRGGNEQFF. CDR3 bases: TGTGCCAGCAGCGGGAGGGGGGGCAATGAGCAGTTCTTC.

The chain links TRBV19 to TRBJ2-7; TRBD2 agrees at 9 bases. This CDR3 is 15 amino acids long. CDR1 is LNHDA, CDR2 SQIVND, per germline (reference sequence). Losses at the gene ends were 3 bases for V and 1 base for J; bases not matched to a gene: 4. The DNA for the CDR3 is TGTGCCAGTAGTATTAGACTAGCGGCATCCTACGAGCAGTACTTC. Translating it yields CASSIRLAASYEQYF.

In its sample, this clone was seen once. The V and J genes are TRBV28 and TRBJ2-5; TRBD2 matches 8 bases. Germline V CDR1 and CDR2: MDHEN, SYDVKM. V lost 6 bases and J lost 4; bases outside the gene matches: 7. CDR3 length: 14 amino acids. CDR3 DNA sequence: TGTGCCAGCAGCGGCCGGGGGGGCCTAGAGACCCAGTACTTC. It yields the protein CASSGRGGLETQYF.

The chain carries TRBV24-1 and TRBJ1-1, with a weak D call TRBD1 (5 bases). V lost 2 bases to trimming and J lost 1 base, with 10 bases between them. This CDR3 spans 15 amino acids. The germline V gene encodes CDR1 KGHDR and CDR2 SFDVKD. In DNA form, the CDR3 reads TGTGCCACCAGTGATTCGATGGGGGGGAACACTGAAGCTTTCTTT. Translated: CATSDSMGGNTEAFF.

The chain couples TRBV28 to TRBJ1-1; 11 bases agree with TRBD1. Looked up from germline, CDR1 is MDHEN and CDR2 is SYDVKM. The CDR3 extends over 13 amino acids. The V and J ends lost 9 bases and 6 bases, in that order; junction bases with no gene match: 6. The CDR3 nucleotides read TGTGCCAGTTCGGGACAGGGGGTCTCTGAAGCTTTCTTT. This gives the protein CASSGQGVSEAFF.

The CDR3 loop reads CATSDPGGSSYEQYF. The CDR3 nucleotides are TGTGCCACCAGTGATCCCGGAGGCAGTTCCTACGAGCAGTACTTC. The V call is TRBV24-1, the J call TRBJ2-7; D might be TRBD2 (5 bases). Between the trimmed V and J ends, which lost 3 bases and 1 base, there was a span of 12 bases. Germline V gene sequence: CDR1 KGHDR, CDR2 SFDVKD. CDR3 length equals 15 residues.

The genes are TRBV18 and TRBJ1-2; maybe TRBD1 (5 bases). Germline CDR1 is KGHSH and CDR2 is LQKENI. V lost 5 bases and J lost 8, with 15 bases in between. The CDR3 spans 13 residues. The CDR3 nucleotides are TGTGCCAGCTCAGGGGGGGTCACCTACGGCTACACCTTC. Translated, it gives CASSGGVTYGYTF.

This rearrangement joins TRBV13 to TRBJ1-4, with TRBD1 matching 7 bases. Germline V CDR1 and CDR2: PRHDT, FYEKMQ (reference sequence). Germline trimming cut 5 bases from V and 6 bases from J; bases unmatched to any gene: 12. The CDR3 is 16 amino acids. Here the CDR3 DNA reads TGTGCCAGCAGCCTTGCCAAGACAGGGCGGGATGAAAAACTGTTTTTT. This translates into CASSLAKTGRDEKLFF.

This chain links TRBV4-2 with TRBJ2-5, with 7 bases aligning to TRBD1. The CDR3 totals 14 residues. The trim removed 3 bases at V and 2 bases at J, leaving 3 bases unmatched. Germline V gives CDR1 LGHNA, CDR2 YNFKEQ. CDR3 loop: CASSHTGAQETQYF. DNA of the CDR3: TGTGCCAGCAGCCACACAGGGGCTCAAGAGACCCAGTACTTC.

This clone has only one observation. The CDR3 DNA reads as TGTGCCAGCTACCAGAGGGCAGGTCTTCCCGGGGCCAACGTCCTGACTTTC. Its protein product is CASYQRAGLPGANVLTF. This sequence joins TRBV13 and TRBJ2-6, with D possibly being TRBD2 (5 bases). In germline, CDR1 is PRHDT, CDR2 FYEKMQ (reference sequence). Between the trimmed V and J ends, which lost 8 bases and 4 bases, there was a span of 21 bases. The CDR3 sequence is 17 residues long.

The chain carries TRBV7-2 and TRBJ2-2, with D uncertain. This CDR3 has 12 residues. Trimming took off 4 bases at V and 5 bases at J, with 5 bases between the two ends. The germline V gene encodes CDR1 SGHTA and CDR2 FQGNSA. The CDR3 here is CASSSVTGELFF. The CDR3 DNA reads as TGTGCCAGCAGCTCTGTGACCGGGGAGCTGTTTTTT. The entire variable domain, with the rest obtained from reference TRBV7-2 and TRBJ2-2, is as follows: GAGVSQSPSNKVTEKGKDVELRCDPISGHTALYWYRQSLGQGLEFLIYFQGNSAPDKSGLPSDRFSAERTGGSVSTLTIQRTQQEDSAVYLCASSSVTGELFFGEGSRLTVL.

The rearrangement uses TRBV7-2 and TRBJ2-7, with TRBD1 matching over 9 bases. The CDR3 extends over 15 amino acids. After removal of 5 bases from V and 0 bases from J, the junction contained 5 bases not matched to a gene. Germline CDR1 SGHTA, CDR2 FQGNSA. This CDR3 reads CASSLTGGASYEQYF. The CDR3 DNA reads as TGTGCCAGCAGCCTCACAGGGGGCGCCTCCTACGAGCAGTACTTC.

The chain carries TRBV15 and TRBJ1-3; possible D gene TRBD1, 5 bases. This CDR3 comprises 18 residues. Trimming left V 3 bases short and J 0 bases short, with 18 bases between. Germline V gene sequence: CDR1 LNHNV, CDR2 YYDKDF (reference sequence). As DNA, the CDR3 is TGTGCCACCAGCAGTCGAATTGGGGAACAGGTCTCTGGAAACACCATATATTTT. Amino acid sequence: CATSSRIGEQVSGNTIYF. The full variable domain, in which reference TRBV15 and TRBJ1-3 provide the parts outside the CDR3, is DAMVIQNPRYQVTQFGKPVTLSCSQTLNHNVMYWYQQKSSQAPKLLFHYYDKDFNNEADTPDNFQSRRPNTSFCFLDIRSPGLGDTAMYLCATSSRIGEQVSGNTIYFGEGSWLTVV.

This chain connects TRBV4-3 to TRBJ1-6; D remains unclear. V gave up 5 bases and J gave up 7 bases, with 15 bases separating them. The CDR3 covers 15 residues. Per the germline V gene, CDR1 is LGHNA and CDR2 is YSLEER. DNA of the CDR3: TGCGCCAGCAGCGCCGCCCAAGGAGGAAATTCACCCCTCCACTTT. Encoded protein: CASSAAQGGNSPLHF.

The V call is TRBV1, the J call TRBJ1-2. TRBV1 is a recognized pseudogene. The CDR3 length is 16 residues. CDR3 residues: CTSSQDSGGGGHGYTF. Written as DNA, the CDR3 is TGCACCAGCAGCCAAGATTCGGGGGGGGGCGGGCATGGCTACACCTTC.

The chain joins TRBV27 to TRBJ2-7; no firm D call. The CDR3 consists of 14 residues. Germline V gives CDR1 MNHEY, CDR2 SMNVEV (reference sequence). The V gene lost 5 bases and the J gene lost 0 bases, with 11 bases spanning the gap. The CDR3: CASSMGKSSYEQYF. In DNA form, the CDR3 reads TGTGCCAGCAGTATGGGCAAGAGCTCCTACGAGCAGTACTTC.

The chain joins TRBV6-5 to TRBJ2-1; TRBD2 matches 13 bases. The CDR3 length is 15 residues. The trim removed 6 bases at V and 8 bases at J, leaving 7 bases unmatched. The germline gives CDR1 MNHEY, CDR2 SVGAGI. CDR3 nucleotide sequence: TGTGCCAGCAGAAGACTAGCGGGAGGAGTCGATGAGCAGTTCTTC. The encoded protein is CASRRLAGGVDEQFF.

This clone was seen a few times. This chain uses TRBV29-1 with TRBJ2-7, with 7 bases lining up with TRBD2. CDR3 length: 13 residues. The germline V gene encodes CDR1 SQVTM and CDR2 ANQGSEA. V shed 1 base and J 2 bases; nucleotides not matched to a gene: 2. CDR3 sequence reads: CSVEVAGPYEQYF. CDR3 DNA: TGCAGCGTTGAAGTAGCGGGTCCCTACGAGCAGTACTTC.

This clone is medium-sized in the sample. The DNA of the CDR3 is TGTGCCAACTGTGGAGGAAAGGGCTACACCTTC. Encoded protein: CANCGGKGYTF. This chain connects TRBV21-1 to TRBJ1-2. TRBV21-1 represents a pseudogene. CDR3 size: 11 residues.